Detailed here is one TCR beta chain. Its specificity is unknown. Given a much more abundant clone one base away, this may be a read error. TCRdb reprocessed the RT-PCR reads with MiXCR, giving one entry per CDR3 protein. The sample has around 470,000 distinct CDR3 sequences, approximately 7.8% seen once. These data belong to a study of response to subunit inactivated influenza vaccine. General observations from the study: A suggestion made by the authors is that each seasonal influenza vaccination recruits few new T cells.

Germline V gene sequence: CDR1 SQVTM, CDR2 ANQGSEA. This CDR3 spans 13 amino acids. Sequences were derived from PBMCs from blood, sampled less than 30 months after vaccination. The V and J genes are TRBV29-1 and TRBJ2-3; TRBD1 matches 8 bases. The TCR originated in a man aged 50-75 years who received an inactivated influenza vaccine. The CDR3 DNA sequence: TGCAGCGTTGCAGGGGGCAAGACAGATACGAAGTATTTT. The encoded protein is CSVAGGKTDTKYF.